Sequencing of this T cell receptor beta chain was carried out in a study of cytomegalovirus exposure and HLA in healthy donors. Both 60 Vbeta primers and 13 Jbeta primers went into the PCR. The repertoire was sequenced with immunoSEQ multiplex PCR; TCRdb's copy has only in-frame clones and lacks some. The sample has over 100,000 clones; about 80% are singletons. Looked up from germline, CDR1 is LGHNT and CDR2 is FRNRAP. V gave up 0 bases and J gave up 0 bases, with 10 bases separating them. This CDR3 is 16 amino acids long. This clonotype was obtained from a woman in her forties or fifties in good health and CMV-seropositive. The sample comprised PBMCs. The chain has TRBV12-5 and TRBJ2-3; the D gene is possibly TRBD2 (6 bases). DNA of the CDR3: TGTGCTAGTGGTTTGGTCGGGGGACGTAGCACAGATACGCAGTATTTT. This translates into CASGLVGGRSTDTQYF.